This T cell receptor beta chain stems from a study of blood T cell repertoires in COVID-19. The overall study: Sites in the United States, Italy and Spain provided acute and convalescent COVID-19 samples.

The germline gives CDR1 MNHNY, CDR2 SVGAGI (reference sequence). CDR3 length equals 15 residues. J lost 6 bases, V lost 4 bases, and 4 bases had no gene match. Authors' analysis steps: Reference gene primer amplification yielded estimated nucleated cell counts. TCRdb's table, derived via immunoSEQ multiplex PCR, lists solely in-frame clones and lacks some. V, J and clone size are those of that table, while D and trimming were read from the DNA. This sample yields around 190,000 clones, of which around nine tenths are seen a single time; around 17% belongs to the top ten. Sequenced material: peripheral blood. This chain uses TRBV6-6 with TRBJ2-2, with 11 nucleotides matching TRBD2. The TCR was taken from a man in his forties or fifties with COVID-19, enrolled during active disease. The CDR3 coding sequence is TGTGCCAGCAGTTCAGTAGCGGGAGGGCCCGGGGAGCTGTTTTTT. Translating gives CASSSVAGGPGELFF.